The clone carrying this T cell receptor (beta chain) was counted ten times or more. Its antigen remains unidentified. These data are taken from a study of early T cells in non-severe SARS-CoV-2 infection. Study context: From unsorted whole blood, bulk RNA was sequenced, and the chains remained unpaired.

CDR1 LGHNA and CDR2 YNFKEQ come from the germline V gene. The length of the CDR3 is 15 residues. V dropped 6 bases and J dropped 4 bases, with 18 bases sitting between them. Researchers tagged individual cDNA molecules with unique molecular identifiers. TCRdb reprocessed the 5' RACE reads via MiXCR and lists one record per CDR3 protein. The sample lists 30,000 to 35,000 distinct CDR3 sequences; approximately 6.9% were seen once. General study results and limits: Matching against VDJdb likely underestimated virus-specific expansions, favoring anti-spike CD8.

The rearrangement uses TRBV4-2 and TRBJ1-1, with D unclear. This specimen consisted of whole blood, obtained at baseline. This TCR was recovered from an adult who was a healthcare worker with PCR-confirmed SARS-CoV-2 infection or an uninfected control (not recorded which). CDR3 bases: TGTGCCAGCAGTCGATCTCAGGACGGAGGCACTGAAGCTTTCTTT. This encodes CASSRSQDGGTEAFF.